This T cell receptor beta chain was recorded in a study of beta chain features in type 1 diabetes. Remarks on this clone: Its antigen is undetermined.

Sequenced material consisted of expressed TCRB transcripts (all of the isolated RNA was reverse transcribed). The repertoire was sequenced with immunoSEQ multiplex PCR; TCRdb's copy has only in-frame clones and lacks some. In the table there are nearly 350,000 clones, roughly 9% of which are singletons. Whole-study results and caveats: Type 1 diabetes patients had moderately but significantly shorter TCRB CDR3s in all four CD4+ subsets. Type 1 diabetes patients had fewer VDJ junction insertions and more deletions.

V was clipped by 5 bases and J by 6 bases; unmatched bases: 2. The germline gives CDR1 SEHNR, CDR2 FQNEAQ (reference sequence). This CDR3 spans 12 amino acids. Specimen: central memory CD4+ T cells from blood. The genes are TRBV7-9 and TRBJ1-2; 8 nucleotides agree with TRBD1. This clonotype was sampled from a man aged 25 to 40 with type 1 diabetes. DNA of the CDR3: TGTGCCAGCAGCCCGACAGGGGATGGCTACACCTTC. Translating gives CASSPTGDGYTF.